This entry describes one T cell receptor (beta chain). Its antigen remains unknown. One junction end disagrees with the germline gene, perhaps due to a read error. Germline-derived CDR1 and CDR2 are SNHLY and FYNNEI. The CDR3 extends over 15 amino acids. TCRdb's table, derived via immunoSEQ multiplex PCR, lists solely in-frame clones and lacks some. The top ten hold less than 0.4% of the sample, which has more than 40,000 clones, roughly 80% seen once. The sample comes from a study of STAT5B mutations in CD4+ large granular lymphocyte leukemia. Study findings and constraints: Patient CD4-sorted repertoires looked more clonal than healthy CD4+ repertoires, even without putative leukemic clones. Top patient clones used TRBV06 genes more often: 8/27 versus 2/35 in controls. The CD4+ versus CD8+ T-LGLL clonality difference may reflect limited sample size.

The sequence was obtained from a human donor in good health. The source material was CD4+ T cells from blood buffy coats. This chain uses TRBV2 with TRBJ1-2; D remains ambiguous. The CDR3 bases are TGTGTCAGCAGTGAAGGATCTGGGGCTAACTATGGCTACACCTTC. Translation gives CVSSEGSGANYGYTF. Together with reference TRBV2 and TRBJ1-2, the CDR3 gives the full variable domain: EPEVTQTPSHQVTQMGQEVILRCVPISNHLYFYWYRQILGQKVEFLVSFYNNEISEKSEIFDDQFSVERPDGSNFTLKIRSTKLEDSAMYFCVSSEGSGANYGYTFGSGTRLTVV.